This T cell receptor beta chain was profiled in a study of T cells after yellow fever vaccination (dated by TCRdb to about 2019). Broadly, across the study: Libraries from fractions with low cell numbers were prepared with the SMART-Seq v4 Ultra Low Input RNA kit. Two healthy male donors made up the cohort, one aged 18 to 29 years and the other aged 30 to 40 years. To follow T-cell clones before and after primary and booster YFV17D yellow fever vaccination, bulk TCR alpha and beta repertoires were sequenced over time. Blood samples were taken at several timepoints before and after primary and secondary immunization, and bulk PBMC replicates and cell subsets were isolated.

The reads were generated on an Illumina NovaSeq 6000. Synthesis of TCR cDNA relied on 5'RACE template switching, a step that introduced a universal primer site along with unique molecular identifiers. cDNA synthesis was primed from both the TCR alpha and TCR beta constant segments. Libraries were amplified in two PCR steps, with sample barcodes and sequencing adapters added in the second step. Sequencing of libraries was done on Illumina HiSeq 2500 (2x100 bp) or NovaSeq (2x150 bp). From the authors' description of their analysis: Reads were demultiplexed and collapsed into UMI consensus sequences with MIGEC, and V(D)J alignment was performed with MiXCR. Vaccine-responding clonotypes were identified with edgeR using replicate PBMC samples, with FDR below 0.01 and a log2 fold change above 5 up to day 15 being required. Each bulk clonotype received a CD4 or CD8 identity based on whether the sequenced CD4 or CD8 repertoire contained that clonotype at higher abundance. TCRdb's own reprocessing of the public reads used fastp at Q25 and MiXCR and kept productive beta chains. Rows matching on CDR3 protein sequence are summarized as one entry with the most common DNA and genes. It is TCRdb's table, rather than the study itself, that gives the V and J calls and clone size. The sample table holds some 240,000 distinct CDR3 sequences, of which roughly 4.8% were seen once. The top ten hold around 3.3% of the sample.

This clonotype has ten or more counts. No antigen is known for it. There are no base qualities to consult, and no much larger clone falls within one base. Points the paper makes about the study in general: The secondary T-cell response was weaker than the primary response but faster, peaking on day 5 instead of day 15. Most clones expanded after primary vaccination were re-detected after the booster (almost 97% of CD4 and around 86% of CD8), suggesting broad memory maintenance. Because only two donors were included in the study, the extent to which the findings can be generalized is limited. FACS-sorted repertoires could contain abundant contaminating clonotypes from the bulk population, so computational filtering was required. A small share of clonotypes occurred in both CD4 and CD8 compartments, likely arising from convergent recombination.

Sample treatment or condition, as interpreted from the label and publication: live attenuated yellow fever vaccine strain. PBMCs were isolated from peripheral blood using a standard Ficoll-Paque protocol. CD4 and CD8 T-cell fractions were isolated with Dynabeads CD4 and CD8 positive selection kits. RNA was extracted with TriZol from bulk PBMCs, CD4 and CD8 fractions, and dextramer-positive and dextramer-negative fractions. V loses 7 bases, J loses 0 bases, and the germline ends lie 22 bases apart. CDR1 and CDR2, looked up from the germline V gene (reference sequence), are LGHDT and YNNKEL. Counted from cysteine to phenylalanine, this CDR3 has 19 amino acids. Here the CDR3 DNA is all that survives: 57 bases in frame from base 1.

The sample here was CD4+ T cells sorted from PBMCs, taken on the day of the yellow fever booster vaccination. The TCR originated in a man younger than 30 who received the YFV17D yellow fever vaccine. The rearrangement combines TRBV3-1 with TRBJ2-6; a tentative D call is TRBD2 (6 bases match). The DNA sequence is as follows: TGTGCCAGCAAGAGGAGGGGACTCGACACCACCTCTGGGGCCAACGTCCTGACTTTC. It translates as CASKRRGLDTTSGANVLTF. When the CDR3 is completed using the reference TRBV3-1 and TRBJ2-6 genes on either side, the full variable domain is DTAVSQTPKYLVTQMGNDKSIKCEQNLGHDTMYWYKQDSKKFLKIMFSYNNKELIINETVPNRFSPKSPDKAHLNLHINSLELGDSAVYFCASKRRGLDTTSGANVLTFGAGSRLTVL.